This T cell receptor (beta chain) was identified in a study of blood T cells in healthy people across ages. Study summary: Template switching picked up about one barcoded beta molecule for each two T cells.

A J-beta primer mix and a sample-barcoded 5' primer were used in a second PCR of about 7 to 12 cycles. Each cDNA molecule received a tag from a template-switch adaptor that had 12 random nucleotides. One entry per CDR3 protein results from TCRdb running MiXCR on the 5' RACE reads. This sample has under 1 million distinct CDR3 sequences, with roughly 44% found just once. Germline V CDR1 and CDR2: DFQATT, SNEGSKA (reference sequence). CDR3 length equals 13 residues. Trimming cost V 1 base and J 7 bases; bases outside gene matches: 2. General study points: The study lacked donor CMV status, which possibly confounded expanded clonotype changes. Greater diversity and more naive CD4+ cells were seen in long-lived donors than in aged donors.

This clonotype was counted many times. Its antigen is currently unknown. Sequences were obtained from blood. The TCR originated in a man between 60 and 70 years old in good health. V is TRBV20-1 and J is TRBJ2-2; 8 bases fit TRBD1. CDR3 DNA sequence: TGCAGTGCTAGAGCACAGGGGGTCGGGGAGCTGTTTTTT. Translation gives CSARAQGVGELFF.